This T cell receptor beta chain originates from a study of post-analysis software for immune sequencing data. About the research overall: Courses of disease covered relapsing-remitting, secondary progressive and progressive-relapsing multiple sclerosis.

Many counts were recorded for this clonotype. The target antigen is unknown. cDNA libraries for TCR beta contained unique molecular identifiers. Out of 1 to 10 million T cells, 470,000 or so cDNA molecules were generated. TCRdb passed the PCR reads through MiXCR, listing each CDR3 protein once. Of under 650,000 distinct CDR3 sequences detected, around 44% appear once; the ten largest clones hold approximately 1.7%. Broader study findings: When patients were compared with controls, four to six TRBV segments were more frequent, TRBV5-6, TRBV5-1 and TRBV20-1 among them.

The germline V gene has CDR1 MRHNA and CDR2 SNTAGT. The J segment lost 3 bases and the V segment lost 2 bases, leaving 0 bases of the junction unmatched. The CDR3 is 15 residues long. Input material: blood. The chain recombines TRBV6-4 with TRBJ2-2, with TRBD1 identical over 10 bases. The receptor comes from a girl aged 5 to 17 with multiple sclerosis. The CDR3 region is CASSDGTGDTGELFF. CDR3 DNA sequence: TGTGCCAGCAGTGACGGGACAGGGGACACCGGGGAGCTGTTTTTT.